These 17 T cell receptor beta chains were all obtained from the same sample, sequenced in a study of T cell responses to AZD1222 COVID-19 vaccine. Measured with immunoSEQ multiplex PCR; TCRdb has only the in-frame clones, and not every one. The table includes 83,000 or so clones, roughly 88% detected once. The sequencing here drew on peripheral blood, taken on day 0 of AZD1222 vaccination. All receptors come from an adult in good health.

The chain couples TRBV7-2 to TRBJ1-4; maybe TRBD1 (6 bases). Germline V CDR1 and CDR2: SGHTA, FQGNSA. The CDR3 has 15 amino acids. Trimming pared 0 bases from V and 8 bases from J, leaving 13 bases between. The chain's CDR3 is CASSLAGGLAEKLFF. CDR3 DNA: TGTGCCAGCAGCTTAGCCGGGGGGCTTGCGGAAAAACTGTTTTTT. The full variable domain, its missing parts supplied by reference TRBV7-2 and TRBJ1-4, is GAGVSQSPSNKVTEKGKDVELRCDPISGHTALYWYRQSLGQGLEFLIYFQGNSAPDKSGLPSDRFSAERTGGSVSTLTIQRTQQEDSAVYLCASSLAGGLAEKLFFGSGTQLSVL.

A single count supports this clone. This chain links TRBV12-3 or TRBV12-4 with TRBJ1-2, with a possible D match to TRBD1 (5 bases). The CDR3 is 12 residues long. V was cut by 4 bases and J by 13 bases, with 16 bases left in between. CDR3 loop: CASSSTPGPGTF. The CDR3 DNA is TGTGCCAGCAGTTCCACTCCGGGACCCGGCACCTTC.

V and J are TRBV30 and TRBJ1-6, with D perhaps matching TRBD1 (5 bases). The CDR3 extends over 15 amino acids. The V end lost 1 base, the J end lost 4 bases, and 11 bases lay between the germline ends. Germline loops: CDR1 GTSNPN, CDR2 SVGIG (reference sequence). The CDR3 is CAWSGGPLYNSPLHF. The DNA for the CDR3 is TGTGCCTGGAGTGGGGGACCTTTGTATAATTCACCCCTCCACTTT.

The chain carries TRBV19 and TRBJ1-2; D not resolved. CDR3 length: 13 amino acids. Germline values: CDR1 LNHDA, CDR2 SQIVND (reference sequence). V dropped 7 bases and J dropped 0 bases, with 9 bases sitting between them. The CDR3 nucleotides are TGTGCCAGTACCCCAAATTCTAACTATGGCTACACCTTC. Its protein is CASTPNSNYGYTF.

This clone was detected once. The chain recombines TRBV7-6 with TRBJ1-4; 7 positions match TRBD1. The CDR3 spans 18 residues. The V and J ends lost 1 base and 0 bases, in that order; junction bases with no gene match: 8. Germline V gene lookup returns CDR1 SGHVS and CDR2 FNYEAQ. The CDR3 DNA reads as TGTGCCAGCAGCTTAGTTCCCTTCGACAGGGCAACTAATGAAAAACTGTTTTTT. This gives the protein CASSLVPFDRATNEKLFF. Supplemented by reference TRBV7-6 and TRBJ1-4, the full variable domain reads GAGVSQSPRYKVTKRGQDVALRCDPISGHVSLYWYRQALGQGPEFLTYFNYEAQQDKSGLPNDRFSAERPEGSISTLTIQRTEQRDSAMYRCASSLVPFDRATNEKLFFGSGTQLSVL.

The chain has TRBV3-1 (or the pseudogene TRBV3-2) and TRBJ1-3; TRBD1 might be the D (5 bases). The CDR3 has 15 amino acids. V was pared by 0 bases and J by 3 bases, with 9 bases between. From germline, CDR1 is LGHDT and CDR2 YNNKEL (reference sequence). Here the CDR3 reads CASSQDGGGGNTIYF. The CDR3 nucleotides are TGTGCCAGCAGCCAAGACGGGGGAGGTGGAAACACCATATATTTT.

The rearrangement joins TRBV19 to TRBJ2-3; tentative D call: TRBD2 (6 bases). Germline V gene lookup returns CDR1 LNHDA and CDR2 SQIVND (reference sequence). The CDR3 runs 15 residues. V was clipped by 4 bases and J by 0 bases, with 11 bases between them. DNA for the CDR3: TGTGCCAGTAGTAATCCGGGAGAAAGCACAGATACGCAGTATTTT. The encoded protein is CASSNPGESTDTQYF.

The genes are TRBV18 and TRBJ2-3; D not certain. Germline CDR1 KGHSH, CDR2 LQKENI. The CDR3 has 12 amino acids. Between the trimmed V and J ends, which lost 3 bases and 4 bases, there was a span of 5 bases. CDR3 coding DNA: TGTGCCAGCTCACCCCTATCAGATACGCAGTATTTT. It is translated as CASSPLSDTQYF.

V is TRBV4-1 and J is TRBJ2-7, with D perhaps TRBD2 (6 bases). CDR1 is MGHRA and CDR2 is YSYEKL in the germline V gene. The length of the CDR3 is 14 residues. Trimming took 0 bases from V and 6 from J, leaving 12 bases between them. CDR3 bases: TGCGCCAGCAGCCAAGATCGTCCCGGGAGCGAGCAGTACTTC. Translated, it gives CASSQDRPGSEQYF.

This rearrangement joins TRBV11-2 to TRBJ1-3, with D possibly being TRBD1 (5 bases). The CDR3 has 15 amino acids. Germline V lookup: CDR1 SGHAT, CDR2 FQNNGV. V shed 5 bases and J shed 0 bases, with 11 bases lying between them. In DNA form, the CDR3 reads TGTGCCAGCAGCCGAGGGACGGCCTCTGGAAACACCATATATTTT. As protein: CASSRGTASGNTIYF.

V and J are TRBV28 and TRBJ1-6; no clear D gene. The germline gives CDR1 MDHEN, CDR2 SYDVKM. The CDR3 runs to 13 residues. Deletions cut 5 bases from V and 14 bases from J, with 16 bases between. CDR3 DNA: TGTGCCAGCAGTCAACCGGCTTTGTTAACCCTCCACTTT. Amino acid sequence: CASSQPALLTLHF. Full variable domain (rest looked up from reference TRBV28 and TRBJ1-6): DVKVTQSSRYLVKRTGEKVFLECVQDMDHENMFWYRQDPGLGLRLIYFSYDVKMKEKGDIPEGYSVSREKKERFSLILESASTNQTSMYLCASSQPALLTLHFGNGTRLTVT.

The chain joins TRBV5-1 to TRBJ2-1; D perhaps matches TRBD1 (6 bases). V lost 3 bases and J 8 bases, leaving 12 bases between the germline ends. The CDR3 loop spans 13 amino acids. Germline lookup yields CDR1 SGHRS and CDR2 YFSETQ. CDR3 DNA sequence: TGCGCCAGCAGCTCACAGGGTACGGATGAGCAGTTCTTC. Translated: CASSSQGTDEQFF. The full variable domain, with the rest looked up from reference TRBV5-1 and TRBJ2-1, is KAGVTQTPRYLIKTRGQQVTLSCSPISGHRSVSWYQQTPGQGLQFLFEYFSETQRNKGNFPGRFSGRQFSNSRSEMNVSTLELGDSALYLCASSSQGTDEQFFGPGTRLTVL.

The DNA of the CDR3 is TGTGCCATCCAGGAACTCGCGAACACCGGGGAGCTGTTTTTT. This encodes CAIQELANTGELFF. The gene calls are TRBV6-5 and TRBJ2-2; D is ambiguous. The CDR3 contains 14 residues. V lost 10 bases to trimming and J lost 0 bases, with 12 bases between them. Germline V gives CDR1 MNHEY, CDR2 SVGAGI.

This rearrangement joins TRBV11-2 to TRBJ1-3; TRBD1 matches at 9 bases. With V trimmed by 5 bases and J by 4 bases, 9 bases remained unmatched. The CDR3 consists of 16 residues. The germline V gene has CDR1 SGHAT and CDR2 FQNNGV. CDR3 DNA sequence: TGTGCCAGCAGCCAGAACAGGGGGCCCCTCGGAAACACCATATATTTT. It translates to CASSQNRGPLGNTIYF.

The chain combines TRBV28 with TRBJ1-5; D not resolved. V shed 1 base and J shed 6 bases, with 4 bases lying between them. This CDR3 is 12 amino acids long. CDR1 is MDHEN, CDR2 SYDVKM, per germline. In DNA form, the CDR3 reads TGTGCCAGCAGTTTATTGTCTCAGCCCCAGCATTTT. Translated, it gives CASSLLSQPQHF.

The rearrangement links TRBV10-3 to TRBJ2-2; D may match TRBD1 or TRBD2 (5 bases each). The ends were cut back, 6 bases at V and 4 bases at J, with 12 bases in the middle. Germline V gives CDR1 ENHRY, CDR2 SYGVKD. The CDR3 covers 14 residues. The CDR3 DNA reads TGTGCCATCAGGCAGGGAGCGAGCACCGGGGAGCTGTTTTTT. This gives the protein CAIRQGASTGELFF.

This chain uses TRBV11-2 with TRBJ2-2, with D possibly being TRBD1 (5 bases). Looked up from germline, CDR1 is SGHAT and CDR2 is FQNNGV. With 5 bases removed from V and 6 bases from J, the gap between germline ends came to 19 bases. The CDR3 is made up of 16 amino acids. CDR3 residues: CASSKLGFTGPGELFF. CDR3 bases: TGTGCCAGCAGCAAGCTTGGCTTCACAGGCCCCGGGGAGCTGTTTTTT.